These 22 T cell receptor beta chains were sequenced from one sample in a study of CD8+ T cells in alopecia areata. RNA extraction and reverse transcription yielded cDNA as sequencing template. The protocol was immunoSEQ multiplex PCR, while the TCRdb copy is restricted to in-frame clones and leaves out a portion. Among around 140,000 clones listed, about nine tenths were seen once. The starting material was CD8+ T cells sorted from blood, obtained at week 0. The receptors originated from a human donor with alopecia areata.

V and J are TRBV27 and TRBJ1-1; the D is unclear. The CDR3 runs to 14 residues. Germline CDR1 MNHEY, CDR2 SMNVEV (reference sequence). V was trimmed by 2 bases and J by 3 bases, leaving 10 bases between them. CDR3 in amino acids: CASSLMRGDTEAFF. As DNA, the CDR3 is TGTGCCAGCAGTTTAATGCGGGGTGACACTGAAGCTTTCTTT.

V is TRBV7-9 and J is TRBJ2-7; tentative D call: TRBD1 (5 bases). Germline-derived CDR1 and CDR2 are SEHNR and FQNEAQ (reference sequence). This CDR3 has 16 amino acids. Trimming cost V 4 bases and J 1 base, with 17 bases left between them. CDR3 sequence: CASSSVDRQMSYEQYF. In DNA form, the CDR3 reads TGTGCCAGCAGCTCTGTGGACCGACAGATGTCCTACGAGCAGTACTTC.

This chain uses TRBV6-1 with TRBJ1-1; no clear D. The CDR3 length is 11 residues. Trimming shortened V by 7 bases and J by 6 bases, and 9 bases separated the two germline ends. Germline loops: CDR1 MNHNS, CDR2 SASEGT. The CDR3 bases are TGTGCCAGCACCATCGCCGCTGAAGCTTTCTTT. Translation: CASTIAAEAFF.

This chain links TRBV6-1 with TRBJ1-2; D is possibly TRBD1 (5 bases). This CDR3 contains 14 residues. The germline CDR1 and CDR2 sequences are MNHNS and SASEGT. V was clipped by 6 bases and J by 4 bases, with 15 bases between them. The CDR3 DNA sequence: TGTGCCAGCAGATACCTGGGACCCGGCTATGGCTACACCTTC. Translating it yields CASRYLGPGYGYTF.

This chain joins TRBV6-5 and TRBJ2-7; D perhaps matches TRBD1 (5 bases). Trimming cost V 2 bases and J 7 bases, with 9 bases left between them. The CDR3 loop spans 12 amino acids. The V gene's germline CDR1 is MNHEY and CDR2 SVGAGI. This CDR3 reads CASSYPRQEQYF. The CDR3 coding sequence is TGTGCCAGCAGTTACCCACGACAGGAGCAGTACTTC.

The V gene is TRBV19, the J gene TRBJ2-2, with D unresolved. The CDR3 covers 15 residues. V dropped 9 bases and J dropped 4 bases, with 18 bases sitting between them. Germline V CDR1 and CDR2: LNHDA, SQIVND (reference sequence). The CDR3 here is CASQETEPGTGELFF. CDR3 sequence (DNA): TGTGCCAGCCAGGAAACGGAACCGGGCACCGGGGAGCTGTTTTTT.

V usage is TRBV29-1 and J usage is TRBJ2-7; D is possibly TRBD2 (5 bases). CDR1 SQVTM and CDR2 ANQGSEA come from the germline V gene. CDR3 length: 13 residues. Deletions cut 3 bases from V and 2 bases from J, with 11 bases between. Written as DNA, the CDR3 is TGCAGCGTTGAGAGGGAAACCCCCTACGAGCAGTACTTC. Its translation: CSVERETPYEQYF.

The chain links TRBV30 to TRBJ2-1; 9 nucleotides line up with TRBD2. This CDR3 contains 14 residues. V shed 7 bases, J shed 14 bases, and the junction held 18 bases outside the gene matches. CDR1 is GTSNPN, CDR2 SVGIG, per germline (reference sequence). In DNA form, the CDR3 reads TGTGCCTCTCACCTCCTAAACGGCGGGGGGGCTGAGTTCTTC. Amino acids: CASHLLNGGGAEFF.

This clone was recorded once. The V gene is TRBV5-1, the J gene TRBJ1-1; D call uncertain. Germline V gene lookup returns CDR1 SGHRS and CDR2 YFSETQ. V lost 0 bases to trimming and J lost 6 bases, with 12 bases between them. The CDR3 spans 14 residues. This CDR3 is CASSLEPPGPEAFF. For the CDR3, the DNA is TGCGCCAGCAGCTTGGAACCCCCGGGCCCTGAAGCTTTCTTT.

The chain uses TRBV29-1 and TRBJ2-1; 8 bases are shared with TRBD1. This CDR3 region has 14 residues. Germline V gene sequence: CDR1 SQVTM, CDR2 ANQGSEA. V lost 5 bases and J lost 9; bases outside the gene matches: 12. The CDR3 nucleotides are TGCAGCGTTCAGTCGGACAGGGAGGTGGTTGAGCAGTTCTTC. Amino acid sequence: CSVQSDREVVEQFF.

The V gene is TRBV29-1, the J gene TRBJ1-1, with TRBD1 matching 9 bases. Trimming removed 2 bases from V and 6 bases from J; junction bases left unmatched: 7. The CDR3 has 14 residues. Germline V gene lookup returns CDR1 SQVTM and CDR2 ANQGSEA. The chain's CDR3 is CSVESDRGFSEAFF. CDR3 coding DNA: TGCAGCGTTGAATCAGACAGGGGGTTTTCTGAAGCTTTCTTT.

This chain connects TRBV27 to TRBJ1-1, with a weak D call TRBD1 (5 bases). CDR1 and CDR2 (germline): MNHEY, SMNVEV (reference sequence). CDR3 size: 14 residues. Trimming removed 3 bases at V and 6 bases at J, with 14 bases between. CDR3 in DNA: TGTGCCAGCAGTTTTTCGGGGGGGATGGCTGAAGCTTTCTTT. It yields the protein CASSFSGGMAEAFF.

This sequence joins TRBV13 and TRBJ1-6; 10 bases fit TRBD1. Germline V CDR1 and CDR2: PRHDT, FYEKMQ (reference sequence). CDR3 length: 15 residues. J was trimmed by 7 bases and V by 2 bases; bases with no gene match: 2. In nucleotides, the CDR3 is TGTGCCAGCAGCTTATTGGGACAGGGGAATTCACCCCTCCACTTT. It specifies CASSLLGQGNSPLHF.

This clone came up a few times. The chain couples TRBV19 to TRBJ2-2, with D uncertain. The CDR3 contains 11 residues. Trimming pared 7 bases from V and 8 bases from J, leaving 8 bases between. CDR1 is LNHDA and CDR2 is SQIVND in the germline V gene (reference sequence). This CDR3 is CASTLRGELFF. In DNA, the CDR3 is TGTGCCAGTACCCTACGGGGGGAGCTGTTTTTT.

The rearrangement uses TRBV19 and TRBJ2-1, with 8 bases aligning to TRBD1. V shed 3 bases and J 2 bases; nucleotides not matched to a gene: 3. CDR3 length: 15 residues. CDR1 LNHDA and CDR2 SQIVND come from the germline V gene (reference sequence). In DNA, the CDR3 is TGTGCCAGTAGTATTGCAGGGGGCACCTACAATGAGCAGTTCTTC. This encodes CASSIAGGTYNEQFF.

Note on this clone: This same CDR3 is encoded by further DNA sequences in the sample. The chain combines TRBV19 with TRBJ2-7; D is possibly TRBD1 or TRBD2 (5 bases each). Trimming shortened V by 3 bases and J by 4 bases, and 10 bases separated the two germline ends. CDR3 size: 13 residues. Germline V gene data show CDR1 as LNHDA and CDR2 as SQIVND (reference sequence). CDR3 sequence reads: CASSIGTGYEQYF. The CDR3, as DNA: TGTGCCAGTAGTATCGGGACCGGATACGAGCAGTACTTC.

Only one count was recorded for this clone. CDR3 sequence: CASSLTASGPYNEQFF. CDR3 sequence (DNA): TGTGCCAGCAGCTTGACGGCTAGCGGACCTTACAATGAGCAGTTCTTC. The V call is TRBV5-6, the J call TRBJ2-1; TRBD2 matches at 7 bases. CDR1 is SGHDT, CDR2 YYEEEE, per germline. CDR3 length: 16 amino acids. J was trimmed by 4 bases and V by 1 base; bases with no gene match: 8.

In DNA, the CDR3 is TGTGCCAGCAGCCCCGCCGCGGCTACGCAGTATTTT. This encodes CASSPAAATQYF. V and J are TRBV5-6 and TRBJ2-3; D unclear. Germline V gives CDR1 SGHDT, CDR2 YYEEEE. V dropped 4 bases and J dropped 8 bases, with 11 bases sitting between them. The length of the CDR3 is 12 residues.

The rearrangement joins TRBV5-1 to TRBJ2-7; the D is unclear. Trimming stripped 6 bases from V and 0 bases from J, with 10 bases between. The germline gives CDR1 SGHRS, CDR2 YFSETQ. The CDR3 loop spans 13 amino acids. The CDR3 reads CASKGGNSYEQYF. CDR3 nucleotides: TGCGCCAGCAAAGGCGGCAACTCCTACGAGCAGTACTTC.

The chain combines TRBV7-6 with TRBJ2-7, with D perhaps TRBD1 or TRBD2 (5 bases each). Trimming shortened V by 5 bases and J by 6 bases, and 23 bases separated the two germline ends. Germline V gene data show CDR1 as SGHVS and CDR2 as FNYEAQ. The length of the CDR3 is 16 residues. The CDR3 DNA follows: TGTGCCAGCAGCAACCCGGGGACGAACCCTGGTGGCGAGCAGTACTTC. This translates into CASSNPGTNPGGEQYF.

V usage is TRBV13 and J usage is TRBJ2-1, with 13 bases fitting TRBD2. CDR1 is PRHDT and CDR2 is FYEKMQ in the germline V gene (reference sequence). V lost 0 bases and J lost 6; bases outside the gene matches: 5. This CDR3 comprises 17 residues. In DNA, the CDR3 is TGTGCCAGCAGCTTAGGGACTAGCGGGGGGAGGGGCAATGAGCAGTTCTTC. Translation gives CASSLGTSGGRGNEQFF. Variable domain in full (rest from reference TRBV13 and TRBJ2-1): AAGVIQSPRHLIKEKRETATLKCYPIPRHDTVYWYQQGPGQDPQFLISFYEKMQSDKGSIPDRFSAQQFSDYHSELNMSSLELGDSALYFCASSLGTSGGRGNEQFFGPGTRLTVL.

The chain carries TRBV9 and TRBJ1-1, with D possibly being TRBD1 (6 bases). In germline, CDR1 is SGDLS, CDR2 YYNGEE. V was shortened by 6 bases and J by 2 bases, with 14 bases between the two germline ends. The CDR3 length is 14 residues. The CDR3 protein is CASNPEGGNTEAFF. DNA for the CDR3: TGTGCCAGCAACCCGGAGGGGGGAAACACTGAAGCTTTCTTT.